This T cell receptor beta chain was observed in a study of blood T cell repertoires in COVID-19 (dated by TCRdb to the early 2020s). As for the study more broadly: The collaborator samples originated in the United States, Italy and Spain and spanned the acute and convalescent phases of COVID-19. The material from the prospective study consisted of cDNA or gDNA derived from T cells, B-cell-depleted T cells, or PBMCs. Deeply sampled blood TCRbeta repertoires from subjects exposed to, actively infected with, or recovered from COVID-19 were included in the dataset. The repertoires were released in a freely available public database meant as a resource for research on the immune response to SARS-CoV-2. Samples came from the ongoing ImmuneRACE study (first 160 participants) plus 1,254 subjects from 6 global collaborators. A de-identified subject ID, COVID-19 status, age in years and sex were almost always included in the sample metadata. HLA class I and class II types, where available, came from metadata supplied by the sample provider rather than from assay-based typing. Findings and caveats that apply to the study as a whole: The amount of clinical and demographic metadata varied by source and participant and was provided uncurated.

The immunoSEQ Assay, a bias-controlled multiplex PCR, was used to amplify TCRbeta CDR3 regions from genomic DNA. As for the original processing: Nucleated cell counts per sample were estimated from amplification of reference gene primers within the assay. Sequence reads were collapsed and filtered to measure the absolute abundance of every unique TCRbeta CDR3 rearrangement. For each sample, productive Simpson clonality was calculated as the square root of Simpson's diversity index over productive rearrangements. In TCRdb, the immuneACCESS table is reduced to in-frame sequences with V and J assigned. These tables do not hold every clone; where another copy was compared, an unresolved V gene accounts for under half, and the others remain unexplained. That table furnishes V, J and clone size, whereas the DNA furnished D and trimming. The sample table lists some 120,000 clones, 75% to 90% of them with a count of one. The ten largest account for nearly 0.85% of the sample.

Trimmed from V: 4 bases; trimmed from J: 15 bases; junction bases lacking a gene match: 8. CDR1 and CDR2 (MNHEY, SVGAGI) derive from the germline V gene. Spanning cysteine to phenylalanine, the CDR3 consists of 12 amino acids. Only the CDR3 region is kept as DNA, spanning 36 bases read in frame from base 1. As to this clone: No cognate antigen has been identified for it. No base quality values were provided; no much bigger clone lies one nucleotide off.

Whole blood was collected in K2EDTA tubes by collaborating institutions according to the institutions' own protocols. Collaborator samples were shipped for TCRbeta analysis as frozen whole blood, isolated PBMCs, or DNA extracted from either sample type. This sequence uses TRBV6-5 and TRBJ2-1, and 8 junction bases match TRBD1. Sequencing input: peripheral blood. This clonotype was sampled from a woman aged 70-85 years with acute or convalescent COVID-19. The sequence in DNA is TGTGCCAGCAGTTTGAATCGACAGGGGCCGTTCTTC. Translated, this is CASSLNRQGPFF.